This T cell receptor beta chain was retrieved from a study of blood T cell repertoires in COVID-19. Across the whole study: Some COVID-19 samples were acute and others convalescent; all came from the United States, Italy and Spain. PBMCs, B-cell-depleted T cells, or T cells provided the cDNA or gDNA that made up the material.

In the study's own analysis: Reference gene primer amplification yielded estimated nucleated cell counts. Assay used: immunoSEQ multiplex PCR; TCRdb lists only in-frame clones, some missing. V and J calls plus clone size are reproduced from that table; the DNA served to infer D and trimming. Here the sample spans around 97,000 clones, approximately 80% being singletons. This CDR3 contains 14 residues. After removal of 1 base from V and 10 bases from J, the junction contained 6 bases not matched to a gene. Germline V gives CDR1 SGHAT, CDR2 FQNNGV. This clonotype originated in a man aged 65-85 years with acute or convalescent COVID-19. The J gene is TRBJ2-1, the V gene TRBV11-2, with TRBD2 identical over 8 bases. The source material was peripheral blood. The CDR3: CASSLGVAGQEQFF. CDR3 in DNA: TGTGCCAGCAGCTTAGGGGTAGCGGGACAAGAGCAGTTCTTC.